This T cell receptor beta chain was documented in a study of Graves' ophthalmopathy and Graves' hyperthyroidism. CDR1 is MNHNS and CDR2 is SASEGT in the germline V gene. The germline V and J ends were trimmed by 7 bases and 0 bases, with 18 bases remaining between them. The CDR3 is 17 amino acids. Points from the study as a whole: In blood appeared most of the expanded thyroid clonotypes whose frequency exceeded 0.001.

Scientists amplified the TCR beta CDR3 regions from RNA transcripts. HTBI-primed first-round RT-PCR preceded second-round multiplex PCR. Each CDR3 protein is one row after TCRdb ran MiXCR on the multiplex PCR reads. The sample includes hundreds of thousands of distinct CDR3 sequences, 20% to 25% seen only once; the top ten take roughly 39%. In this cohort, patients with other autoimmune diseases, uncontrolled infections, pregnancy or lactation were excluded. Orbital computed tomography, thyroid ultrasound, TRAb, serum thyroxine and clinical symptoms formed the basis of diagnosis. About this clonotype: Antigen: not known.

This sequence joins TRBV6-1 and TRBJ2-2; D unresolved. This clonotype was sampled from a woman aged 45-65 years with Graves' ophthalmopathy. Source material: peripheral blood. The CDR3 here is CASTLMQANSNTGELFF. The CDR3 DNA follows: TGTGCCAGCACCCTTATGCAGGCGAACTCGAACACCGGGGAGCTGTTTTTT.